The 29 T cell receptor beta chains below were found in one sample sequenced in a study of CD8 T cells in ankylosing spondylitis. MiXCR, applied by TCRdb to the 5' RACE reads, yields one record per CDR3 protein. The table shows 150,000 to 200,000 distinct CDR3 sequences, with about 20% occurring only once. What was sequenced was blood, either unsorted or a sorted T cell fraction (not recorded which). The receptors here all came from a male donor between 5 and 29 years old with ankylosing spondylitis or in good health (not recorded which).

This clonotype is a singleton in its sample. The chain carries TRBV20-1 and TRBJ2-1, with D perhaps TRBD1 (5 bases). CDR1 is DFQATT and CDR2 is SNEGSKA in the germline V gene (reference sequence). The CDR3 is made up of 11 amino acids. The ends were cut back, 5 bases at V and 9 bases at J, with 11 bases in the middle. CDR3 DNA: TGCAGTGCTGGCAGGGTTGGTGAGCAGTTCTTC. Residues: CSAGRVGEQFF.

The chain joins TRBV29-1 to TRBJ2-7; 10 nucleotides agree with TRBD2. The length of the CDR3 is 13 residues. Per the germline V gene, CDR1 is SQVTM and CDR2 is ANQGSEA. V trimming: 8 bases; J trimming: 1 base; junction bases outside the gene matches: 5. This CDR3 is CSTLLAGSYEQYF. CDR3 sequence (DNA): TGCAGCACCCTACTAGCGGGATCCTACGAGCAGTACTTC.

The V call is TRBV19, the J call TRBJ2-2, with TRBD1 matching 7 bases. The CDR3 consists of 14 residues. V was pared by 8 bases and J by 0 bases, with 3 bases of the junction left unmatched. Germline loops: CDR1 LNHDA, CDR2 SQIVND (reference sequence). The DNA for the CDR3 is TGTGCCAGTCGGACAGGCACGAACACCGGGGAGCTGTTTTTT. Its translation: CASRTGTNTGELFF.

V usage is TRBV5-4 and J usage is TRBJ2-1; perhaps D is TRBD1 or TRBD2 (5 bases each). The ends were cut back, 6 bases at V and 8 bases at J, with 21 bases in the middle. Germline CDR1 and CDR2: SGHNT and YYREEE (reference sequence). This CDR3 spans 15 amino acids. Written as DNA, the CDR3 is TGTGCCAGCAACCGCCCTGATCTCCTGGGGGATGAGCAGTTCTTC. Its protein is CASNRPDLLGDEQFF.

This clonotype was observed many times. This chain joins TRBV18 and TRBJ2-5; 10 bases line up with TRBD1. The CDR3 runs 16 residues. Germline V CDR1 and CDR2: KGHSH, LQKENI. J lost 0 bases, V lost 6 bases, and 7 bases had no gene match. The CDR3 sequence is CASSLQTGGNQETQYF. DNA of the CDR3: TGTGCCAGCTCTCTGCAGACAGGGGGCAACCAAGAGACCCAGTACTTC. Variable domain in full (rest from reference TRBV18 and TRBJ2-5): NAGVMQNPRHLVRRRGQEARLRCSPMKGHSHVYWYRQLPEEGLKFMVYLQKENIIDESGMPKERFSAEFPKEGPSILRIQQVVRGDSAAYFCASSLQTGGNQETQYFGPGTRLLVL.

The V call is TRBV7-2, the J call TRBJ2-1; D possibly corresponds to TRBD1 (5 bases). The germline CDR1 and CDR2 sequences are SGHTA and FQGNSA. The germline V and J ends were trimmed by 0 bases and 5 bases, with 8 bases remaining between them. The CDR3 spans 14 residues. In DNA form, the CDR3 reads TGTGCCAGCAGCTTAGCAGAAGGGGACAATGAGCAGTTCTTC. Its protein product is CASSLAEGDNEQFF.

This clonotype was picked up many times. The chain combines TRBV5-1 with TRBJ2-3; no reliable D call. Trimming removed 1 base from V and 0 bases from J, with 6 bases in between. This CDR3 has 14 residues. Germline values: CDR1 SGHRS, CDR2 YFSETQ. CDR3 DNA: TGCGCCAGCAGCTTGCTCGGCAGCACAGATACGCAGTATTTT. Amino acid sequence: CASSLLGSTDTQYF.

This clonotype was seen repeatedly, ten times or more. This chain connects TRBV5-1 to TRBJ2-1; D not certain. V gave up 2 bases and J gave up 8 bases, with 5 bases separating them. The CDR3 contains 11 residues. CDR1 is SGHRS and CDR2 is YFSETQ in the germline V gene. The CDR3 reads CASSLYHEQFF. The CDR3 DNA sequence: TGCGCCAGCAGCTTATACCATGAGCAGTTCTTC.

This clonotype was seen many times. The chain carries TRBV7-8 and TRBJ2-2; D is undetermined. V lost 5 bases to trimming and J lost 3 bases, with 13 bases between them. Germline V gene data show CDR1 as SGHVS and CDR2 as FQNEAQ. The CDR3 extends over 15 amino acids. The CDR3 protein is CASSLRSTDTGELFF. The CDR3 region has the DNA TGTGCCAGCAGCCTGAGATCCACGGACACCGGGGAGCTGTTTTTT. Combining the CDR3 with reference TRBV7-8 and TRBJ2-2 gives the whole variable domain GAGVSQSPRYKVAKRGQDVALRCDPISGHVSLFWYQQALGQGPEFLTYFQNEAQLDKSGLPSDRFFAERPEGSVSTLKIQRTQQEDSAVYLCASSLRSTDTGELFFGEGSRLTVL.

The CDR3 nucleotides are TGCAGTGCTGGTTCCGGGACTAGCGGGGGAGATACGCAGTATTTT. As protein: CSAGSGTSGGDTQYF. The V and J genes are TRBV20-1 and TRBJ2-3, with 14 bases aligning to TRBD2. Germline loops: CDR1 DFQATT, CDR2 SNEGSKA (reference sequence). J lost 5 bases, V lost 5 bases, and 6 bases had no gene match. The CDR3 runs 15 residues.

This clonotype came up many times. The rearrangement joins TRBV20-1 to TRBJ2-7; D gene ambiguous. V shed 3 bases and J shed 6 bases, with 9 bases lying between them. Germline V gene lookup returns CDR1 DFQATT and CDR2 SNEGSKA (reference sequence). The CDR3 is made up of 11 amino acids. CDR3 bases: TGCAGTGCTAGGGCATCGGGCGAGCAGTACTTC. Translating it yields CSARASGEQYF.

V usage is TRBV20-1 and J usage is TRBJ2-5, with D hard to call. The V gene's germline CDR1 is DFQATT and CDR2 SNEGSKA (reference sequence). This CDR3 spans 13 amino acids. V was shortened by 6 bases and J by 4 bases, with 15 bases between the two germline ends. The CDR3 loop is CSAVPLSRETQYF. The CDR3 DNA sequence: TGCAGTGCAGTACCGTTAAGCAGAGAGACCCAGTACTTC.

The chain joins TRBV7-4 to TRBJ2-7; the match to TRBD2 covers 8 bases. Losses at the gene ends were 0 bases for V and 3 bases for J; bases not matched to a gene: 10. This CDR3 region has 17 residues. Germline CDR1 is SGHVT and CDR2 is SQSDAQ. The chain's CDR3 is CASSLAVWREAHYEQYV. The CDR3 DNA is TGTGCCAGCAGCTTAGCTGTGTGGCGGGAGGCCCACTACGAGCAGTACGTC.

This clonotype was seen many times. The V call is TRBV24-1, the J call TRBJ1-4; 8 bases agree with TRBD1. The V and J ends lost 3 bases and 4 bases, in that order; junction bases with no gene match: 9. The germline V gene has CDR1 KGHDR and CDR2 SFDVKD. The CDR3 totals 17 residues. Here the CDR3 reads CATSDPTPGQDNEKLFF. The CDR3 bases are TGTGCCACCAGTGATCCAACGCCGGGACAGGATAATGAAAAACTGTTTTTT.

The chain has TRBV7-8 and TRBJ2-7; 13 bases line up with TRBD2. Trimming took 1 base from V and 3 from J; bases not matched to a gene: 6. CDR1 is SGHVS, CDR2 FQNEAQ, per germline. The CDR3 sequence is 17 residues long. CDR3 sequence: CASSLVPGLAGDYEQYV. CDR3 in DNA: TGTGCCAGCAGCTTAGTTCCCGGACTAGCGGGAGACTACGAGCAGTACGTC.

The table lists this clonotype with many counts. This chain links TRBV12-3 or TRBV12-4 with TRBJ2-1; D remains unclear. Trimming shortened V by 3 bases and J by 0 bases, and 9 bases separated the two germline ends. CDR3 size: 15 residues. DNA for the CDR3: TGTGCCAGCAGTTTGACTGTAGGCTCCTACAATGAGCAGTTCTTC. This sequence encodes CASSLTVGSYNEQFF.

The J gene is TRBJ2-1, the V gene TRBV7-9, with 9 bases aligning to TRBD2. Germline lookup yields CDR1 SEHNR and CDR2 FQNEAQ (reference sequence). Trimming took 4 bases from V and 6 from J; bases not matched to a gene: 4. The CDR3 length is 14 residues. DNA of the CDR3: TGTGCCAGCAGCTCACCGACTAGCGGCAATGAGCAGTTCTTC. Protein sequence: CASSSPTSGNEQFF. Based on the CDR3 plus reference TRBV7-9 and TRBJ2-1, the full variable domain is DTGVSQNPRHKITKRGQNVTFRCDPISEHNRLYWYRQTLGQGPEFLTYFQNEAQLEKSRLLSDRFSAERPKGSFSTLEIQRTEQGDSAMYLCASSSPTSGNEQFFGPGTRLTVL.

This chain uses TRBV29-1 with TRBJ2-7, with 8 nucleotides matching TRBD1. This CDR3 region has 14 residues. The J segment lost 0 bases and the V segment lost 4 bases, leaving 5 bases of the junction unmatched. The germline V gene encodes CDR1 SQVTM and CDR2 ANQGSEA. CDR3 in amino acids: CSVGDRPSSYEQYF. In DNA, the CDR3 is TGCAGCGTTGGGGACAGGCCGAGCTCCTACGAGCAGTACTTC.

This clonotype was observed at least ten times. Germline is not matched at one junction end, which may reflect a read error. The rearrangement joins TRBV7-3 to TRBJ2-3; D unresolved. CDR3 size: 13 residues. CDR1 and CDR2 (germline): SGHTA, FQGTGA. CDR3 bases: TGTGCCAGCAGCTTAACCCTCGGAGATGCGCAGTATTTT. Translated, it gives CASSLTLGDAQYF.

CDR3 bases: TGTGCCAGCAGTTTCTTAGGACAGGGCAAAGAGACCCAGTACTTC. This encodes CASSFLGQGKETQYF. The chain is built from TRBV27 and TRBJ2-5, with 8 bases identical to TRBD1. Trimming took 3 bases from V and 3 from J; bases not matched to a gene: 6. The CDR3 has 15 amino acids. The germline V gene has CDR1 MNHEY and CDR2 SMNVEV (reference sequence).

This clonotype has at least ten counts. The chain is built from TRBV5-1 and TRBJ2-1; 12 bases agree with TRBD2. Trimming cost V 4 bases and J 5 bases; bases outside gene matches: 16. The CDR3 runs to 19 residues. Looked up from germline, CDR1 is SGHRS and CDR2 is YFSETQ. The CDR3 DNA sequence: TGCGCCAGCAGCACGGGACAGATTCGGACTAGCGGGACCAACAATGAGCAGTTCTTC. This sequence encodes CASSTGQIRTSGTNNEQFF.

The rearrangement joins TRBV6-2 or TRBV6-3 to TRBJ1-4; D is undetermined. CDR1 and CDR2 from the germline V gene are MNHEY and SVGEGT. The CDR3 extends over 13 amino acids. V dropped 10 bases and J dropped 5 bases, with 14 bases sitting between them. CDR3 amino acids: CAIGMTENEKLFF. The CDR3 bases are TGTGCCATCGGTATGACTGAGAATGAAAAACTGTTTTTT.

This clonotype has a count of ten or more. The gene calls are TRBV11-2 and TRBJ2-3, with D possibly matching TRBD1 (5 bases). The germline V and J ends were trimmed by 4 bases and 2 bases, with 13 bases remaining between them. Germline V gives CDR1 SGHAT, CDR2 FQNNGV. The length of the CDR3 is 15 residues. The CDR3 is CASSSVGAPTDTQYF. The DNA of the CDR3 is TGTGCCAGCAGCTCGGTTGGGGCCCCCACAGATACGCAGTATTTT. Together with reference TRBV11-2 and TRBJ2-3, the CDR3 gives the full variable domain: EAGVAQSPRYKIIEKRQSVAFWCNPISGHATLYWYQQILGQGPKLLIQFQNNGVVDDSQLPKDRFSAERLKGVDSTLKIQPAKLEDSAVYLCASSSVGAPTDTQYFGPGTRLTVL.

The chain uses TRBV2 and TRBJ2-1; 9 nucleotides align to TRBD2. Germline assignment: CDR1 SNHLY and CDR2 FYNNEI. V dropped 6 bases and J dropped 3; count of bases not matched to a gene: 9. The CDR3 consists of 16 residues. The CDR3 DNA follows: TGTGCCAGCAGACCCCCCGGACTAGCGATCTACAATGAGCAGTTCTTC. Its translation: CASRPPGLAIYNEQFF.

This clonotype was found many times. This chain links TRBV25-1 with TRBJ1-5; TRBD1 agrees at 7 bases. Germline assignment: CDR1 MGHDK and CDR2 SYGVNS. Trimming removed 3 bases from V and 4 bases from J; junction bases left unmatched: 3. CDR3 length equals 14 residues. The DNA for the CDR3 is TGTGCCAGCAGTGAGGCAGGGGGGAATCAGCCCCAGCATTTT. Its translation is CASSEAGGNQPQHF.

This clonotype has at least ten counts. The J gene is TRBJ2-3, the V gene TRBV6-4; 11 nucleotides line up with TRBD1. Germline trimming cut 0 bases from V and 4 bases from J; bases unmatched to any gene: 0. The CDR3 is made up of 15 amino acids. CDR1 is MRHNA, CDR2 SNTAGT, per germline. The CDR3 loop is CASSDSGQGADTQYF. CDR3 in DNA: TGTGCCAGCAGTGACTCGGGACAGGGGGCAGATACGCAGTATTTT.

The chain is built from TRBV10-2 and TRBJ2-7, with unresolved D. V was pared by 2 bases and J by 2 bases, with 7 bases between. CDR1 WSHSY and CDR2 SAAADI come from the germline V gene. This CDR3 has 13 amino acids. CDR3 sequence (DNA): TGCGCCAGCAGTGAGAAGGAGACCTACGAGCAGTACGTC. Translating it yields CASSEKETYEQYV.

The V and J genes are TRBV11-3 and TRBJ1-1; 7 bases line up with TRBD1. J gave up 4 bases and V 3 bases, and 2 bases lay outside the gene matches. The CDR3 extends over 13 amino acids. Germline CDR1 SGHNT, CDR2 YENEEA. The DNA of the CDR3 is TGTGCCAGCAGCTTGGACAGGTCCACTGAAGCTTTCTTT. Translating gives CASSLDRSTEAFF.

This clonotype was counted at least ten times. This chain's CDR3 is CSARDPAGLYGYTF. The CDR3, as DNA: TGCAGTGCTAGAGATCCCGCGGGCCTCTATGGCTACACCTTC. V and J are TRBV20-1 and TRBJ1-2, with D unresolved. CDR1 is DFQATT and CDR2 is SNEGSKA in the germline V gene (reference sequence). CDR3 length: 14 residues. The V end lost 0 bases, the J end lost 4 bases, and 12 bases lay between the germline ends.